The 15 T cell receptor beta chains reported below all come from one sample, sequenced in a study of Tregs in tolerant kidney transplant recipients. Using immunoSEQ multiplex PCR, the repertoire was profiled, and TCRdb retains in-frame clones only, with some absent. The sample lists about 110,000 clones, roughly 89% occurring once. This material consisted of CD4+ T cells from blood, taken before the transplant. These receptors all stem from a human donor who received a combined kidney and bone marrow transplant.

The CDR3 loop is CASSFGTGTDTQYF. The CDR3 DNA follows: TGTGCCAGCAGCTTTGGTACGGGCACAGATACGCAGTATTTT. The chain combines TRBV13 with TRBJ2-3; D remains unclear. V gave up 3 bases and J gave up 1 base, with 8 bases separating them. Germline V gives CDR1 PRHDT, CDR2 FYEKMQ (reference sequence). CDR3 size: 14 residues.

The chain is built from TRBV19 and TRBJ2-7; TRBD2 aligns across 11 bases. CDR1 and CDR2 from the germline V gene are LNHDA and SQIVND (reference sequence). The CDR3 is made up of 16 amino acids. V lost 3 bases to trimming and J lost 3 bases; unmatched junction nucleotides: 7. For the CDR3, the DNA is TGTGCCAGTAGTATTGGGGCTAGCGGGAGGATCTACGAGCAGTACTTC. It codes for CASSIGASGRIYEQYF.

This chain joins TRBV7-2 and TRBJ2-7, with 15 bases fitting TRBD2. The CDR3 runs to 18 residues. Trimming took 1 base from V and 7 from J; bases not matched to a gene: 11. Germline V gene data show CDR1 as SGHTA and CDR2 as FQGNSA. DNA for the CDR3: TGTGCCAGCAGCTTAGTCGCAGATCGGACTAGCGGGAGGGGTGAGCAGTACTTC. This gives the protein CASSLVADRTSGRGEQYF.

This sequence joins TRBV4-1 and TRBJ2-2; 9 bases map to TRBD2. CDR3 length: 17 residues. The V gene end was trimmed by 4 bases and the J gene end by 8 bases; junction bases not matched to a gene: 14. Germline V gene data show CDR1 as MGHRA and CDR2 as YSYEKL. The CDR3 nucleotides are TGCGCCAGCAGCCCAGGGACGCTAGCGGGGTACTCGGGGGAGCTGTTTTTT. Its translation is CASSPGTLAGYSGELFF.

This clone was seen more than once but under ten times. J is TRBJ1-1 and V is TRBV5-1; TRBD1 agrees at 9 bases. This CDR3 is built from 14 residues. The J segment lost 1 base and the V segment lost 4 bases, leaving 2 bases of the junction unmatched. Germline V CDR1 and CDR2: SGHRS, YFSETQ. The CDR3 sequence is CASSRGQGNTEAFF. The CDR3, as DNA: TGCGCCAGCAGCAGGGGACAGGGGAACACTGAAGCTTTCTTT.

This rearrangement joins TRBV5-6 to TRBJ2-2; D not certain. CDR3 length: 16 amino acids. With 2 bases removed from V and 0 bases from J, the gap between germline ends came to 11 bases. Germline CDR1 SGHDT, CDR2 YYEEEE. CDR3 coding DNA: TGTGCCAGCAGCTTACAGACCCTCGCGAACACCGGGGAGCTGTTTTTT. Its translation: CASSLQTLANTGELFF.

This chain uses TRBV11-2 with TRBJ1-2; no definite D call. The germline V and J ends were trimmed by 5 bases and 0 bases, with 10 bases remaining between them. This CDR3 has 14 amino acids. CDR1 and CDR2 from the germline V gene are SGHAT and FQNNGV. CDR3: CASSPPAANYGYTF. DNA for the CDR3: TGTGCCAGCAGCCCCCCCGCGGCTAACTATGGCTACACCTTC.

This chain connects TRBV7-8 to TRBJ1-1; a weak D match, TRBD1 (5 bases). V was clipped by 0 bases and J by 6 bases, with 11 bases between them. There are 14 residues in the CDR3. Germline loops: CDR1 SGHVS, CDR2 FQNEAQ. The CDR3 DNA reads TGTGCCAGCAGCTTAGCGGGGCTAACCTCTGAAGCTTTCTTT. It yields the protein CASSLAGLTSEAFF. Full variable domain (remainder filled in from reference TRBV7-8 and TRBJ1-1): GAGVSQSPRYKVAKRGQDVALRCDPISGHVSLFWYQQALGQGPEFLTYFQNEAQLDKSGLPSDRFFAERPEGSVSTLKIQRTQQEDSAVYLCASSLAGLTSEAFFGQGTRLTVV.

The rearrangement uses TRBV5-6 and TRBJ1-3; possible D gene TRBD1, 5 bases. Trimming took 4 bases from V and 0 from J, leaving 11 bases between them. This CDR3 is 15 amino acids long. The V gene's germline CDR1 is SGHDT and CDR2 YYEEEE. The CDR3 is CASSAWGYSGNTIYF. CDR3 coding DNA: TGTGCCAGCAGCGCCTGGGGCTACTCTGGAAACACCATATATTTT.

This chain connects TRBV18 to TRBJ1-1; 7 nucleotides line up with TRBD1. There are 12 residues in the CDR3. The V and J ends lost 3 bases and 7 bases, in that order; junction bases with no gene match: 2. Per the germline V gene, CDR1 is KGHSH and CDR2 is LQKENI. The CDR3 DNA reads as TGTGCCAGCTCACCTACAGGGGTTGAAGCTTTCTTT. Translated, it gives CASSPTGVEAFF.

In DNA, the CDR3 is TGCGCCAGCAGCTTGGGGGGGGATAGCAATCAGCCCCAGCATTTT. It yields the protein CASSLGGDSNQPQHF. The rearrangement uses TRBV5-1 and TRBJ1-5; D perhaps matches TRBD1 (5 bases). The CDR3 loop spans 15 amino acids. Deletions cut 0 bases from V and 0 bases from J, with 7 bases between. Germline V gene sequence: CDR1 SGHRS, CDR2 YFSETQ. Complete variable domain (other parts from reference TRBV5-1 and TRBJ1-5): KAGVTQTPRYLIKTRGQQVTLSCSPISGHRSVSWYQQTPGQGLQFLFEYFSETQRNKGNFPGRFSGRQFSNSRSEMNVSTLELGDSALYLCASSLGGDSNQPQHFGDGTRLSIL.

The chain is built from TRBV5-6 and TRBJ1-1; unclear D gene. The CDR3 has 16 amino acids. Per germline, CDR1 SGHDT and CDR2 YYEEEE. V was cut by 1 base and J by 6 bases, with 19 bases left in between. The CDR3 DNA is TGTGCCAGCAGCTTGCTCGGGGTCTCCAGTAACGCTGAAGCTTTCTTT. Protein: CASSLLGVSSNAEAFF.

The chain joins TRBV27 to TRBJ2-2, with D uncertain. V lost 7 bases and J 2 bases, leaving 17 bases between the germline ends. The CDR3 spans 16 residues. Germline V CDR1 and CDR2: MNHEY, SMNVEV (reference sequence). The CDR3 protein is CASKPFGAINTGELFF. The DNA for the CDR3 is TGTGCCAGCAAGCCTTTTGGAGCCATCAACACCGGGGAGCTGTTTTTT.

The CDR3 DNA sequence: TGTGCCAGCAGCTTAGGGCGGGAAGGAGCTTTCTTT. Translation gives CASSLGREGAFF. The chain is built from TRBV11-2 and TRBJ1-1; no clear D. CDR1 SGHAT and CDR2 FQNNGV come from the germline V gene. Trimming cost V 1 base and J 10 bases, with 10 bases left between them. CDR3 size: 12 residues.

The chain recombines TRBV5-1 with TRBJ2-7; TRBD1 matches at 8 bases. Germline-derived CDR1 and CDR2 are SGHRS and YFSETQ. This CDR3 has 16 residues. With V trimmed by 1 base and J by 5 bases, 11 bases remained unmatched. CDR3 in DNA: TGCGCCAGCAGCTTGAACCCCAGGGGGCTTGTCAACGAGCAGTACTTC. Translation: CASSLNPRGLVNEQYF.